This entry is about one TCR beta chain. The data were obtained in a study of blood T cell repertoires in COVID-19. Background on the study: COVID-19 samples, acute and convalescent, were from the United States, Italy and Spain. In each case, the material was cDNA or gDNA derived from T cells, B-cell-depleted T cells, or PBMCs.

Authors' analysis steps: By means of reference gene primer amplification, nucleated cell counts were estimated. Only in-frame clones appear in the TCRdb table, and some are missing; sequencing was by immunoSEQ multiplex PCR. V, J and clone size derive from that table, while D and trimming were established from the DNA sequence. Here the sample spans about 190,000 clones, more than 75% being singletons. V shed 6 bases and J shed 6 bases, with 21 bases lying between them. CDR1 is SGHRS and CDR2 is YFSETQ in the germline V gene. The CDR3 has 16 residues. The sample was peripheral blood. The genes are TRBV5-1 and TRBJ2-2, with a tentative D call TRBD2 (5 bases). The TCR was taken from a human donor in a cohort sampled during active COVID-19. CDR3 coding DNA: TGCGCCAGCATGTCGAGGAGGACCGCAGACGCCGGGGAGCTGTTTTTT. It specifies CASMSRRTADAGELFF.